The 4 T cell receptor beta chains in this list originate from one sample, sequenced in a study of early T cells in non-severe SARS-CoV-2 infection. One entry per CDR3 protein, called by TCRdb with MiXCR from the 5' RACE reads. The sample has 40,000 to 45,000 distinct CDR3 sequences; about a tenth are singletons. Specimen: whole blood. The source of these receptors is an adult who was a healthcare worker with PCR-confirmed SARS-CoV-2 infection or an uninfected control (not recorded which).

The chain carries TRBV19 and TRBJ1-2; TRBD1 is a possible D gene (6 bases). This CDR3 contains 16 residues. Germline CDR1 LNHDA, CDR2 SQIVND (reference sequence). The germline V and J ends were trimmed by 0 bases and 9 bases, with 20 bases remaining between them. The CDR3 nucleotides read TGTGCCAGTAGTATAGATGGGACGGGGGCGACCCGACGCTACACCTTC. Protein: CASSIDGTGATRRYTF. The variable domain in full, with the rest retrieved from reference TRBV19 and TRBJ1-2, is DGGITQSPKYLFRKEGQNVTLSCEQNLNHDAMYWYRQDPGQGLRLIYYSQIVNDFQKGDIAEGYSVSREKKESFPLTVTSAQKNPTAFYLCASSIDGTGATRRYTFGSGTRLTVV.

This chain links TRBV11-2 with TRBJ2-7; 7 nucleotides match TRBD1. The germline V gene has CDR1 SGHAT and CDR2 FQNNGV. The length of the CDR3 is 16 residues. V trimming: 1 base; J trimming: 3 bases; junction bases outside the gene matches: 9. The CDR3: CASSLVIGTVHYEQYF. CDR3 nucleotides: TGTGCCAGCAGCTTAGTTATCGGGACAGTTCACTACGAGCAGTACTTC.

The gene calls are TRBV24-1 and TRBJ1-6; no definite D call. Germline V CDR1 and CDR2: KGHDR, SFDVKD. Trimming shortened V by 7 bases and J by 10 bases, and 13 bases separated the two germline ends. This CDR3 is 13 amino acids long. This CDR3 is CATSDRAASPLHF. DNA of the CDR3: TGTGCCACCAGCGATCGGGCTGCATCACCCCTCCACTTT.

This clonotype was seen at least ten times. This chain joins TRBV27 and TRBJ1-6; D not certain. V lost 6 bases and J 7 bases, leaving 10 bases between the germline ends. Germline values: CDR1 MNHEY, CDR2 SMNVEV (reference sequence). The CDR3 is made up of 13 amino acids. The DNA for the CDR3 is TGTGCCAGCAGCGAGGCGACGAATTCACCCCTCCACTTT. Its translation: CASSEATNSPLHF.